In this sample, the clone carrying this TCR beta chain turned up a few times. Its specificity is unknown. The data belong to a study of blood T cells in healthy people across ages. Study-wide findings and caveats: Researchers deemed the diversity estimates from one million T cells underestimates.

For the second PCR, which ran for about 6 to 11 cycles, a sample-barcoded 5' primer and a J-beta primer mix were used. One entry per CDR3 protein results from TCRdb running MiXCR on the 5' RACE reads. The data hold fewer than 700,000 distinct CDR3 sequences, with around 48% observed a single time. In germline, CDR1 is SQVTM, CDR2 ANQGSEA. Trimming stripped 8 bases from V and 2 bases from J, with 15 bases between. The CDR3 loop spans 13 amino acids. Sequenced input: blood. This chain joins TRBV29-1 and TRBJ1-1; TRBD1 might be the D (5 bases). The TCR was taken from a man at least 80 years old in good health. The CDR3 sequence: CSTMGGGNTEAFF. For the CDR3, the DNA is TGCAGCACAATGGGGGGAGGCAACACTGAAGCTTTCTTT.